The source of this T cell receptor (beta chain) is a study of blood T cells in healthy people across ages. Primers used in a second PCR of about 7 to 11 cycles were a sample-barcoded 5' primer and a J-beta primer mix. Every cDNA was tagged by a template-switch adaptor with 12 random nucleotides. Using its own MiXCR run on the 5' RACE reads, TCRdb lists one record per CDR3 protein. The sample yields some 1.7 million distinct CDR3 sequences, 28% seen once. Concerning this clonotype: Its antigen remains unidentified.

From germline, CDR1 is SGHTA and CDR2 FQGNSA. This CDR3 has 13 residues. Deletions cut 2 bases from V and 5 bases from J, with 7 bases between. The study recruited healthy Caucasian donors from Russia who were aged about 6 to 100. Per-sample PBMC isolation yielded at least 6.5 million cells. Overall study results and limits: Researchers said unsorted PBMCs prevented a conclusive naive versus antigen-experienced comparison.

The source is a woman between 25 and 40 years old in good health. The chain couples TRBV7-2 to TRBJ1-5; D call uncertain. Sequencing input: blood. The CDR3 spells CTSSLSADQPQHF. Here the CDR3 DNA reads TGTACCAGCAGCTTATCGGCGGATCAGCCCCAGCATTTT.